This T cell receptor (beta chain) comes out of a study of post-analysis software for immune sequencing data. In the study overall: The disease courses covered relapsing-remitting, secondary progressive and progressive-relapsing multiple sclerosis.

This CDR3 is 13 amino acids long. V dropped 6 bases and J dropped 12 bases, with 21 bases sitting between them. CDR1 and CDR2 from the germline V gene are MNHEY and SVGAGI. Study-level results: Normalized Chao1 diversity was significantly reduced in patients versus controls. Samples from a shared batch, those prepared together, strongly co-clustered by F measure. About five TRBV segments appeared more often in patients than in controls, and TRBV5-6, TRBV5-1 and TRBV20-1 were among these.

Unique molecular identifiers were carried by the TCR beta cDNA libraries. Each CDR3 protein is one row after TCRdb ran MiXCR on the PCR reads. The sample contains about 770,000 distinct CDR3 sequences, more than 45% of which appear only once. This clonotype was seen only a few times. Its antigen is still unknown. The chain links TRBV6-5 to TRBJ2-7; D call uncertain. The source material was blood. The TCR was taken from a girl aged 10-17 years with multiple sclerosis. CDR3 protein: CASRGLSGSLLYF. Written as DNA, the CDR3 is TGTGCCAGCAGGGGCCTCTCAGGATCCCTTCTGTACTTC.